These T cell receptor beta chains were read from a single sample in a study of radiotherapy plus CTLA-4 blockade in lung cancer. TCRdb's copy holds only in-frame clones and misses some; the assay was immunoSEQ multiplex PCR. The table lists tens of thousands of clones, approximately 77% of them singletons, with over 2% in the top ten. Sequences were derived from peripheral blood, sampled from a patient treated with radiotherapy plus ipilimumab. These receptors were collected from a human donor with non-small cell lung cancer whose response to radiotherapy plus ipilimumab could not be evaluated. Both conserved end residues are part of each CDR3. D genes are given only for firm matches. Clone size is not always given. Where it is, it says once, few, many or a class for expanded clones.

NA	TRBV30	once	TRBJ2-7	TGTGCCTGGAGTTCCTCAGGAGGGCAGTACTTC	CAWSSSGGQYF
TRBD2	TRBV4-3	NA	TRBJ2-1	TGCGCCAGCAGCCGACTAGCGGGGGGGACCTCCTCCTACAATGAGCAGTTCTTC	CASSRLAGGTSSYNEQFF
TRBD2	TRBV9	NA	TRBJ2-1	TGTGCCAGCAGGTCAAGAGGGCTAGCGGGACGCAATGAGCAGTTCTTC	CASRSRGLAGRNEQFF
TRBD1	TRBV6-5	few	TRBJ1-2	TGTGCCAGCAGTTACCTCAAACAGGGGGCCCCCATCTTC	CASSYLKQGAPIF
NA	TRBV10-3	medium-sized	TRBJ1-5	TGTGCCATCAGGCGCGGGGTGGATCAGCCCCAGCATTTT	CAIRRGVDQPQHF
NA	TRBV7-2	NA	TRBJ2-3	TGTGCCAGCAGCCCAGACTCTTTGGGCACAGATACGCAGTATTTT	CASSPDSLGTDTQYF
NA	TRBV7-6	NA	TRBJ1-1	TGTGCCAGCAGCCCCCAACAGGGTAGGGTGGGATCTGAAGCTTTCTTT	CASSPQQGRVGSEAFF
NA	TRBV7-3	NA	TRBJ2-5	TGTGCCAGCAGCCCTACAGGTCTCCAAGAGACCCAGTACTTC	CASSPTGLQETQYF
NA	TRBV28	NA	TRBJ1-2	TGTGCCAGCAGTTTAGATTATGGAGACTTAAATGGCTACACCTTC	CASSLDYGDLNGYTF
TRBD1	TRBV10-1	NA	TRBJ1-4	TGCGCCAGCAGGAGACGACAGGGGGCGTGGGAAAAACTGTTTTTT	CASRRRQGAWEKLFF
TRBD1	TRBV6-5	NA	TRBJ2-3	TGTGCCAGCAGTTTAGGACAGGGCGAGTATACGCAGTATTTT	CASSLGQGEYTQYF
NA	TRBV5-1	NA	TRBJ2-5	TGCGCCAGCAGCGAGATCGGGGGAGTAATGGAGACCCAGTACTTC	CASSEIGGVMETQYF
NA	TRBV4-3	NA	TRBJ1-1	TGCGCCAGCAGCCAAGGGATCGGAGATAGGAACACTGAAGCTTTCTTT	CASSQGIGDRNTEAFF
TRBD1	TRBV4-3	NA	TRBJ1-3	TGCGCCAGCAGCCAAGATTCAGGGGACAGGACTGGAAACACCATATATTTT	CASSQDSGDRTGNTIYF
NA	TRBV19	NA	TRBJ2-1	TGTGCCAGTAGTATAAGCTTTATCGCGGTCACGGACAGTGAGCAGTTCTTC	CASSISFIAVTDSEQFF
TRBD2	TRBV4-2	NA	TRBJ2-2	TGTGCCAGCAGCCAAGGGCGGGAGGGGGAGCTGTTTTTT	CASSQGREGELFF
NA	TRBV5-1	NA	TRBJ2-5	TGCGCCAGCAGCTTGGGCCAGGGTTTTGAGACCCAGTACTTC	CASSLGQGFETQYF
TRBD1	TRBV6-5	NA	TRBJ1-5	TGTGCCAGCAGGAGGGACAGGGACGGGCAGCCCCAGCATTTT	CASRRDRDGQPQHF
TRBD1	TRBV10-2	few	TRBJ2-7	TGCGCCAGCCACGACAGGGGACCCTACGAGCAGTACTTC	CASHDRGPYEQYF
TRBD1	TRBV28	NA	TRBJ2-5	TGTGCCAGCAGTTTAACCGATGGGACAGTCCAAGAGACCCAGTACTTC	CASSLTDGTVQETQYF
NA	TRBV2	NA	TRBJ1-4	TGTGCCAGCGCCCGGCAGGGTAGGGAAAAACTGTTTTTT	CASARQGREKLFF
NA	TRBV9	NA	TRBJ2-2	TGTGCCAGCAGCTCGGGGAGTTTTCAGGACACCGGGGAGCTGTTTTTT	CASSSGSFQDTGELFF
NA	TRBV9	NA	TRBJ1-2	TGTGCCAGCACCTTAATTCCTTCCGGGACACCATATGGCTACACCTTC	CASTLIPSGTPYGYTF
NA	TRBV7-9	once	TRBJ1-2	TGTGCCAGCAGCTTGGGAGGGGTAGATGGCTACACCTTC	CASSLGGVDGYTF
TRBD1	TRBV6-5	NA	TRBJ1-1	TGTGCCAGCAGTTACATAAGGACAGGGGGCGCCCCTGAAGCTTTCTTT	CASSYIRTGGAPEAFF
NA	TRBV29-1	NA	TRBJ2-1	TGCGTAGGGCTGGGCGGGAATGAGCAGTTCTTC	CVGLGGNEQFF
NA	TRBV10-3	NA	TRBJ1-1	TGTGCCATCAGCGCAGAGATAGGGACACCCGGTTTTGCTTTCTTT	CAISAEIGTPGFAFF
NA	TRBV18	NA	TRBJ2-2	TGTGCCAGCTCACCTCGACAGACCGGGGAGCTGTTTTTT	CASSPRQTGELFF